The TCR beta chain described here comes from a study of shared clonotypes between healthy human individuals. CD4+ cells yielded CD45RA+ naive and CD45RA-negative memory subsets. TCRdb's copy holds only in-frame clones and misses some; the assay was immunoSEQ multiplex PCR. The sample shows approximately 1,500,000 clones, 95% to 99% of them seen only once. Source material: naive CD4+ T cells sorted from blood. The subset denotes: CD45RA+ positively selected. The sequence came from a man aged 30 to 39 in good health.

This chain's CDR3 is CATSGSGHRDTIYF. CDR3 bases: TGTGCCACCAGTGGTTCAGGTCATCGGGACACCATATATTTT. The chain couples TRBV15 to TRBJ1-3, with D unclear. CDR1 and CDR2 from the germline V gene are LNHNV and YYDKDF (reference sequence). Trimming left V 6 bases short and J 8 bases short, with 17 bases between. The CDR3 loop spans 14 amino acids.